These 4 T cell receptor beta chains share one sample of origin, sequenced in a study of regulatory T cells in long-lasting Graves disease. As to time point: newly diagnosed GD, antithyroid drugs for less than 3 months. The authors made the TCR library using RNA they extracted from PBMCs. The authors built TCR beta libraries using iRepertoire HTBI primers and Arm-PCR of CDR3 regions. TCRdb called the multiplex PCR reads again in MiXCR, with one record for every CDR3 protein. This sample has about 350,000 distinct CDR3 sequences; 16% occur once, and the top ten carry less than 35%. The sample was also linked to a second study, of T cells in Graves' hyperthyroidism and ophthalmopathy.

Sequenced here: peripheral blood mononuclear cells (PBMCs), sampled at new diagnosis, from a patient treated with antithyroid drugs. The receptors originated from a man between 35 and 55 years old with Graves disease.

This clonotype was picked up a small number of times. This chain joins TRBV7-2 and TRBJ2-3, with 8 bases matching TRBD1. The trim removed 5 bases at V and 4 bases at J, leaving 5 bases unmatched. Per germline, CDR1 SGHTA and CDR2 FQGNSA. This CDR3 comprises 14 residues. The CDR3 nucleotides read TGTGCCAGCAGCCCCAGGACAGGGCCAGATACGCAGTATTTT. It translates to CASSPRTGPDTQYF.

This clonotype was picked up a small number of times. Mismatch with germline at one junction end may stem from a read error. The V and J genes are TRBV25-1 and TRBJ1-4; D is perhaps TRBD1 (6 bases). This CDR3 is built from 15 residues. CDR1 is MGHDK, CDR2 SYGVNS, per germline. CDR3 nucleotide sequence: TGTGCCAGCAATGAACAAGGGAGGGGGAATGAAAAACTGTTTTTT. Encoded protein: CASNEQGRGNEKLFF.

This clonotype was recorded at least ten times. The chain is built from TRBV6-1 and TRBJ2-5; 9 bases are shared with TRBD1. Germline lookup yields CDR1 MNHNS and CDR2 SASEGT. The CDR3 has 16 amino acids. Trimming cost V 3 bases and J 5 bases; bases outside gene matches: 10. CDR3: CASSDQTGGAWETQYF. DNA for the CDR3: TGTGCCAGCAGTGATCAGACAGGGGGAGCTTGGGAGACCCAGTACTTC.

This clonotype was recorded many times. The chain recombines TRBV20-1 with TRBJ2-1, with TRBD1 as a possible D gene (5 bases). Germline V gene data show CDR1 as DFQATT and CDR2 as SNEGSKA (reference sequence). Trimming removed 0 bases from V and 8 bases from J, with 17 bases in between. CDR3 size: 15 residues. The CDR3 spells CSARERQNIFDEQFF. The CDR3 nucleotides read TGCAGTGCTAGAGAAAGACAGAATATCTTCGATGAGCAGTTCTTC.